The next 16 T cell receptor beta chains were all read from a single sample in a study of T cell repertoires in cytomegalovirus infection. Which antigens these TCRs recognize remains unknown. TCRdb processed the reads anew with MiXCR; each CDR3 protein has one entry. The table records about 27,000 distinct CDR3 sequences, under 20% of them present only once. Specimen: CD8+ T cells from cultured PBMCs, collected from culture after CMV antigen stimulation. These receptors all come from a human donor in good health (CMV status not recorded). Some clones in this sample may be carry-over from other donors' samples.

This clonotype has more than one count but fewer than ten. CDR3 DNA sequence: TGCAGTGCCCTGACAGGGACCCTCAACACTGAAGCTTTCTTT. It is translated as CSALTGTLNTEAFF. The V call is TRBV20-1, the J call TRBJ1-1; 7 bases agree with TRBD1. CDR1 and CDR2 (germline): DFQATT, SNEGSKA (reference sequence). The CDR3 runs to 14 residues. The V and J ends lost 6 bases and 2 bases, in that order; junction bases with no gene match: 9.

There are a few counts of this clonotype. The rearrangement uses TRBV4-2 and TRBJ2-7; unclear D gene. Germline assignment: CDR1 LGHNA and CDR2 YNFKEQ. V lost 0 bases, J lost 2 bases, and 5 bases lay in between. The CDR3 contains 13 residues. The CDR3 coding sequence is TGTGCCAGCAGCCAAGATGGGCCCTACGAGCAGTACTTC. Its translation: CASSQDGPYEQYF.

This chain connects TRBV27 to TRBJ2-7; D remains ambiguous. Germline V gene lookup returns CDR1 MNHEY and CDR2 SMNVEV (reference sequence). The CDR3 covers 14 residues. V was shortened by 6 bases and J by 7 bases, with 19 bases between the two germline ends. This chain's CDR3 is CASSAGRQVKEQYF. In DNA form, the CDR3 reads TGTGCCAGCAGCGCCGGGCGCCAGGTCAAAGAGCAGTACTTC.

The chain joins TRBV20-1 to TRBJ2-6; D is unclear. V lost 2 bases to trimming and J lost 3 bases, with 11 bases between them. In germline, CDR1 is DFQATT, CDR2 SNEGSKA (reference sequence). This CDR3 spans 15 amino acids. This CDR3 is CSARSPPYGANVLTF. As DNA, the CDR3 is TGCAGTGCTAGAAGTCCCCCGTATGGGGCCAACGTCCTGACTTTC.

The chain links TRBV27 to TRBJ2-1; tentatively, D is TRBD1 (5 bases). V lost 2 bases to trimming and J lost 7 bases, with 12 bases between them. Germline V lookup: CDR1 MNHEY, CDR2 SMNVEV (reference sequence). The CDR3 consists of 14 residues. This chain's CDR3 is CASSLTGPGNEQFF. As DNA, the CDR3 is TGTGCCAGCAGTTTAACAGGTCCTGGGAATGAGCAGTTCTTC.

The rearrangement joins TRBV28 to TRBJ2-1; tentative D call: TRBD2 (6 bases). V gave up 3 bases and J gave up 0 bases, with 15 bases separating them. This CDR3 comprises 17 residues. CDR1 is MDHEN and CDR2 is SYDVKM in the germline V gene. The CDR3 loop reads CASSFLAGSSSYNEQFF. DNA of the CDR3: TGTGCCAGCAGTTTTTTGGCGGGATCAAGCTCCTACAATGAGCAGTTCTTC.

This clonotype was counted only a few times. The V call is TRBV10-3, the J call TRBJ2-7, with 8 bases lining up with TRBD2. Germline loops: CDR1 ENHRY, CDR2 SYGVKD. V was clipped by 6 bases and J by 3 bases; unmatched bases: 13. The CDR3 contains 16 residues. Here the CDR3 DNA reads TGTGCCATCAGCCCCGGGGGGGGCGCAGGATTCTACGAGCAGTACTTC. Residues: CAISPGGGAGFYEQYF.

This clonotype came up a few times. The chain joins TRBV6-1 to TRBJ1-5; no clear D gene. Germline V gives CDR1 MNHNS, CDR2 SASEGT. The V end was cut by 4 bases, the J end by 5 bases, with 12 bases between. The CDR3 has 14 residues. The CDR3 DNA follows: TGTGCCAGCAGTGCACGCCCTACATATCAGCCCCAGCATTTT. Protein product: CASSARPTYQPQHF.

This clonotype was seen only a few times. The chain employs TRBV5-6 and TRBJ2-7; D remains unclear. From germline, CDR1 is SGHDT and CDR2 YYEEEE. There are 13 residues in the CDR3. The ends were cut back, 4 bases at V and 4 bases at J, with 12 bases in the middle. This CDR3 reads CASSPDPTYEQYF. CDR3 in DNA: TGTGCCAGCAGCCCCGACCCAACTTACGAGCAGTACTTC.

This clonotype was observed a handful of times. V is TRBV7-2 and J is TRBJ1-5; 8 nucleotides align to TRBD1. This CDR3 spans 17 amino acids. V was clipped by 3 bases and J by 5 bases; unmatched bases: 12. Per the germline V gene, CDR1 is SGHTA and CDR2 is FQGNSA. The CDR3 sequence: CASSLNGLDRVDQPQHF. In nucleotides, the CDR3 is TGTGCCAGCAGCTTGAACGGTCTGGACAGGGTTGATCAGCCCCAGCATTTT.

This clonotype has more than one count but fewer than ten. V gene TRBV12-3 or TRBV12-4 combines with J gene TRBJ2-5; D perhaps matches TRBD2 (6 bases). V dropped 4 bases and J dropped 5 bases, with 17 bases sitting between them. The CDR3 loop spans 15 amino acids. CDR3 nucleotides: TGTGCCAGCAGTTCAAGTCGGGAGTTTTTGGAGACCCAGTACTTC. Its protein is CASSSSREFLETQYF.

This clonotype came up a few times. The chain couples TRBV5-8 to TRBJ2-6, with 12 positions matching TRBD1. CDR1 and CDR2 from the germline V gene are SGHTS and YDEGEE. V lost 3 bases to trimming and J lost 2 bases; unmatched junction nucleotides: 3. The CDR3 loop spans 17 amino acids. This chain's CDR3 is CASSSGTGGAGANVLTF. For the CDR3, the DNA is TGTGCCAGCAGCTCCGGGACAGGGGGCGCTGGGGCCAACGTCCTGACTTTC.

This clonotype showed up just a few times. The chain is built from TRBV27 and TRBJ2-5; 7 nucleotides line up with TRBD1. V lost 8 bases and J lost 6; bases outside the gene matches: 12. Germline V gives CDR1 MNHEY, CDR2 SMNVEV (reference sequence). The CDR3 has 14 amino acids. The CDR3 is CASSPSVRGKTQYF. The CDR3 bases are TGTGCCAGCTCACCCTCGGTCAGGGGGAAGACCCAGTACTTC.

The sample holds many counts of this clonotype. The chain has TRBV11-2 and TRBJ2-1; 12 bases match TRBD2. Per germline, CDR1 SGHAT and CDR2 FQNNGV. The CDR3 sequence is 17 residues long. V lost 2 bases, J lost 0 bases, and 2 bases stayed unmatched. CDR3 amino acids: CASSLTSGRPSYNEQFF. The DNA of the CDR3 is TGTGCCAGCAGCTTAACTAGCGGGAGGCCCTCCTACAATGAGCAGTTCTTC.

The rearrangement uses TRBV7-2 and TRBJ2-1, with TRBD1 matching over 7 bases. V lost 5 bases to trimming and J lost 1 base; unmatched junction nucleotides: 8. Germline V gene data show CDR1 as SGHTA and CDR2 as FQGNSA. The CDR3 has 16 amino acids. The CDR3 here is CASSPGTVVSYNEQFF. The DNA for the CDR3 is TGTGCCAGCAGCCCTGGGACAGTGGTATCCTACAATGAGCAGTTCTTC.

The CDR3 loop reads CASSYSTLKDRGMNGYTF. In nucleotides, the CDR3 is TGTGCCAGCAGTTACTCCACCTTAAAGGACAGGGGTATGAATGGCTACACCTTC. This chain uses TRBV6-2 or TRBV6-3 with TRBJ1-2, with TRBD1 matching 9 bases. There are 18 residues in the CDR3. V gave up 0 bases and J gave up 6 bases; unmatched junction bases: 14. Germline CDR1 and CDR2: MNHEY and SVGEGT.